These T cell receptor beta chains were read from a single sample in a study of T cell responses to AZD1222 COVID-19 vaccine. Sequenced by immunoSEQ multiplex PCR; TCRdb stores in-frame clones only, minus some. The profile shows 90,000 to 150,000 clones, approximately 86% of them singletons. The sample consisted of peripheral blood, taken 28 days after the second AZD1222 dose. The origin of the receptors is an adult who received the AZD1222 COVID-19 vaccine. Both conserved end residues are part of each CDR3. A D gene is named only where the DNA matches it firmly. Some rows have no size entry. The others give once, few or many, or a class for an expanded clone.

J | length | size | D | V | DNA | CDR3
TRBJ1-1 | 14 | NA | TRBD1 | TRBV2 | TGTGCCAGCAGTATCGGACAGGGGAGTGCTGAAGCTTTCTTT | CASSIGQGSAEAFF
TRBJ1-3 | 12 | NA | NA | TRBV12-3/TRBV12-4 | TGTGCCAGCAGTTTTGCCGGAAACACCATATATTTT | CASSFAGNTIYF
TRBJ1-2 | 11 | NA | NA | TRBV29-1 | TGCAGCGTTGAAGAGGGGGCCGGCTACACCTTC | CSVEEGAGYTF
TRBJ2-1 | 16 | NA | TRBD2 | TRBV18 | TGTGCCAGCTCACGGCTAGCGGGGGCCCACAATATTGAGCAGTTCTTC | CASSRLAGAHNIEQFF
TRBJ1-2 | 16 | NA | NA | TRBV7-9 | TGTGCCAGCAGCCGGGGACTTCGGCCCCTTAACTATGGCTACACCTTC | CASSRGLRPLNYGYTF
TRBJ1-1 | 13 | NA | NA | TRBV6-5 | TGTGCCAGCAGCCAACAGGGATGGACTGAAGCTTTCTTT | CASSQQGWTEAFF
TRBJ2-7 | 13 | NA | NA | TRBV7-9 | TGTGCCAGCAGCTTAGCTCAAGGTCTCGAGCAGTACTTC | CASSLAQGLEQYF
TRBJ1-6 | 14 | once | NA | TRBV19 | TGTGCCAGTAGTATTAGGGAACCCAATTCACCCCTCCACTTT | CASSIREPNSPLHF
TRBJ1-2 | 12 | NA | NA | TRBV11-2 | TGTGCCAGCAGCTTAGCGGGGCGAGGCTACACCTTC | CASSLAGRGYTF
TRBJ1-4 | 17 | NA | NA | TRBV4-3 | TGCGCCAGCAGCCAAGATCGGGTGGGACGCCCTAATGAAAAACTGTTTTTT | CASSQDRVGRPNEKLFF
TRBJ1-3 | 14 | NA | NA | TRBV29-1 | TGCAGCGCCACGGACACCTTCGCTGGAAACACCATATATTTT | CSATDTFAGNTIYF
TRBJ1-4 | 12 | NA | NA | TRBV12-3/TRBV12-4 | TGTGCCAGCACCGAGGATAATGAAAAACTGTTTTTT | CASTEDNEKLFF
TRBJ2-1 | 15 | NA | NA | TRBV11-2 | TGTGCCAGCAGCTTGGGACAAACTGAACTCCATGAGCAGTTCTTC | CASSLGQTELHEQFF